The present T cell receptor (beta chain) was sequenced within a study of vaccination and CD4 T cells after COVID-19. Stated treatment: approximately nine-day PBMC culture with coronavirus spike peptide pools or control peptides (ViraFEST assay). ViraFEST sequenced TCRs after peptide-pool expansion of antigen-specific T cells. Sequencing of cultured CD4+ T cell DNA used the Oncomine TCR Beta short-read assay. TCRdb used MiXCR to reprocess the PCR reads, holding one entry per CDR3 protein. The sample includes roughly 22,000 distinct CDR3 sequences, less than 35% of them seen just once. On this clonotype itself: Its antigen is not identified.

This CDR3 is 18 amino acids long. Germline V lookup: CDR1 SGHRS, CDR2 YFSETQ. J gave up 1 base and V 4 bases, and 8 bases lay outside the gene matches. The rearrangement joins TRBV5-1 to TRBJ2-3; 14 bases align to TRBD2. Sequenced material: cultured CD4+ T cells from blood. This clonotype was obtained from a human donor with COVID-19. The CDR3 loop is CASSPGTSGGIRTDTQYF. The CDR3 coding sequence is TGCGCCAGCAGCCCCGGGACTAGCGGGGGTATACGCACAGATACGCAGTATTTT.